The 32 T cell receptor beta chains below come from one sample, sequenced in a study of T cell responses to AZD1222 COVID-19 vaccine (dated by TCRdb to the early 2020s). The time point label for this specimen denotes: baseline before first vaccination. Sample treatment or condition, as interpreted from the label and publication: meningococcal conjugate vaccine given as trial control. Libraries came from the immunoSEQ multiplex PCR assay. Entries here come from immuneACCESS through TCRdb and include only in-frame sequences with V and J called. Some clones fail to appear in such tables; in the studies checked, an unresolved V gene covers under half of the shortfall, and the cause of the remainder is unknown. For this sample there are approximately 220,000 clones; 93% appear just once. Together, the top ten hold roughly 0.99% of the sample. The sequenced sample was peripheral blood, obtained on day 0 of MenACWY control vaccination. All receptors come from an adult in good health.

The V and J genes are TRBV5-1 and TRBJ2-1; 8 nucleotides agree with TRBD2. The junction had 6 bases not matched to a gene; V was cut back by 5 bases and J by 8 bases. The germline gives CDR1 SGHRS, CDR2 YFSETQ. The CDR3 is 13 residues long. CDR3 coding DNA: TGCGCCAGCAGGTCTCAAGCGGGGGATGAGCAGTTCTTC. Translating it yields CASRSQAGDEQFF.

The gene calls are TRBV5-6 and TRBJ2-3, with D perhaps being TRBD1 or TRBD2 (5 bases each). This CDR3 has 15 amino acids. V was shortened by 0 bases and J by 2 bases, with 10 bases between the two germline ends. The germline V gene encodes CDR1 SGHDT and CDR2 YYEEEE. CDR3 amino acids: CASSLGGTYTDTQYF. In DNA, the CDR3 is TGTGCCAGCAGCTTGGGAGGGACGTACACAGATACGCAGTATTTT.

As concerns this clone: This CDR3 is also generated by other DNA sequences in the sample. J is TRBJ1-1 and V is TRBV2; D is undetermined. The CDR3 sequence is 13 residues long. V was cut by 7 bases and J by 0 bases, with 9 bases left in between. Per the germline V gene, CDR1 is SNHLY and CDR2 is FYNNEI. The CDR3, as DNA: TGTGCCAGCACGGCGGGTTTGAACACTGAAGCTTTCTTT. Translated: CASTAGLNTEAFF. Together with reference TRBV2 and TRBJ1-1, the CDR3 gives the full variable domain: EPEVTQTPSHQVTQMGQEVILRCVPISNHLYFYWYRQILGQKVEFLVSFYNNEISEKSEIFDDQFSVERPDGSNFTLKIRSTKLEDSAMYFCASTAGLNTEAFFGQGTRLTVV.

This chain links TRBV5-1 with TRBJ1-2; unclear D gene. CDR1 is SGHRS and CDR2 is YFSETQ in the germline V gene. V was pared by 4 bases and J by 5 bases, with 18 bases between. This CDR3 is 15 amino acids long. CDR3 in DNA: TGCGCCAGCAGCCCTAGGGATCCGGCCCTGTATGGCTACACCTTC. As protein: CASSPRDPALYGYTF.

This clone was recorded once. V is TRBV6-5 and J is TRBJ2-2, with TRBD1 identical over 9 bases. This CDR3 is 15 amino acids long. With V trimmed by 6 bases and J by 5 bases, 7 bases remained unmatched. Germline loops: CDR1 MNHEY, CDR2 SVGAGI. The CDR3 reads CASRTGTGHTGELFF. The CDR3 nucleotides read TGTGCCAGCAGGACCGGGACAGGGCATACCGGGGAGCTGTTTTTT.

This chain joins TRBV5-4 and TRBJ1-2; the match to TRBD1 covers 8 bases. The CDR3 runs 14 residues. CDR1 is SGHNT, CDR2 YYREEE, per germline (reference sequence). Trimming at V came to 5 bases and at J to 7 bases, leaving 10 bases not matched to a gene. The CDR3 protein is CASSQGAGFGGYTF. The CDR3 bases are TGTGCCAGCAGTCAGGGGGCAGGGTTTGGTGGCTACACCTTC.

This chain uses TRBV29-1 with TRBJ1-1, with D perhaps TRBD1 (5 bases). Trimming left V 1 base short and J 4 bases short, with 13 bases between. CDR3 length: 14 residues. Germline-derived CDR1 and CDR2 are SQVTM and ANQGSEA. CDR3 in amino acids: CSVEGLRGGTEAFF. The CDR3 DNA sequence: TGCAGCGTTGAAGGGTTACGGGGCGGCACTGAAGCTTTCTTT.

The chain combines TRBV30 with TRBJ1-2; D may be TRBD1 (5 bases). The CDR3 runs to 13 residues. V gave up 1 base and J gave up 4 bases, with 10 bases separating them. Germline V gene data show CDR1 as GTSNPN and CDR2 as SVGIG (reference sequence). In DNA form, the CDR3 reads TGTGCCTGGAGTGCCTTTGGGGGCTATGGCTACACCTTC. It codes for CAWSAFGGYGYTF.

This rearrangement joins TRBV5-6 to TRBJ1-2; D is ambiguous. In germline, CDR1 is SGHDT, CDR2 YYEEEE. Trimming left V 2 bases short and J 6 bases short, with 14 bases between. There are 14 residues in the CDR3. The CDR3 coding sequence is TGTGCCAGCAGCTTTGTGGGCCAATTCGATGGCTACACCTTC. Encoded protein: CASSFVGQFDGYTF. Looking up the rest from reference TRBV5-6 and TRBJ1-2 gives the full variable domain: DAGVTQSPTHLIKTRGQQVTLRCSPKSGHDTVSWYQQALGQGPQFIFQYYEEEERQRGNFPDRFSGHQFPNYSSELNVNALLLGDSALYLCASSFVGQFDGYTFGSGTRLTVV.

The count of this clone is one. The chain employs TRBV2 and TRBJ1-1, with D maybe TRBD1 (5 bases). From germline, CDR1 is SNHLY and CDR2 FYNNEI. With 4 bases removed from V and 1 base from J, the gap between germline ends came to 10 bases. The CDR3 is 14 residues long. The CDR3 sequence is CASSVGRGNTEAFF. CDR3 DNA sequence: TGTGCCAGCAGTGTCGGAAGGGGGAACACTGAAGCTTTCTTT.

V is TRBV5-1 and J is TRBJ2-4, with 7 bases lining up with TRBD2. V shed 4 bases, J shed 8 bases, and the junction held 6 bases outside the gene matches. Looked up from germline, CDR1 is SGHRS and CDR2 is YFSETQ. The CDR3 has 13 residues. This CDR3 reads CASSTGGLDIQYF. The DNA of the CDR3 is TGCGCCAGCAGCACCGGGGGGTTAGACATTCAGTACTTC.

The V call is TRBV19, the J call TRBJ2-1; D not certain. V shed 4 bases and J shed 2 bases, with 6 bases lying between them. This CDR3 region has 13 residues. Germline V CDR1 and CDR2: LNHDA, SQIVND (reference sequence). In DNA, the CDR3 is TGTGCCAGTAGTACTCAGCCCTACAATGAGCAGTTCTTC. Protein product: CASSTQPYNEQFF.

The rearrangement uses TRBV6-2 or TRBV6-3 and TRBJ1-4; D uncertain. CDR3 length: 14 amino acids. Germline V gives CDR1 MNHEY, CDR2 SVGEGT. V lost 6 bases, J lost 0 bases, and 8 bases lay in between. CDR3 residues: CASSPAATNEKLFF. The CDR3 DNA reads as TGTGCCAGCAGCCCCGCCGCAACTAATGAAAAACTGTTTTTT.

This clone was recorded only once. CDR3 loop: CASIGREGGNQPQHF. Written as DNA, the CDR3 is TGTGCCAGCATCGGTCGGGAGGGTGGCAATCAGCCCCAGCATTTT. This sequence joins TRBV2 and TRBJ1-5; D remains unclear. V dropped 7 bases and J dropped 2 bases, with 15 bases sitting between them. CDR3 length equals 15 residues. CDR1 is SNHLY and CDR2 is FYNNEI in the germline V gene. The full variable domain, with the rest looked up from reference TRBV2 and TRBJ1-5, is EPEVTQTPSHQVTQMGQEVILRCVPISNHLYFYWYRQILGQKVEFLVSFYNNEISEKSEIFDDQFSVERPDGSNFTLKIRSTKLEDSAMYFCASIGREGGNQPQHFGDGTRLSIL.

The CDR3 coding sequence is TGTGCCAGCTCTGCGGAAACTGCAACTAATGAAAAACTGTTTTTT. Its protein is CASSAETATNEKLFF. The J gene is TRBJ1-4, the V gene TRBV27; D call uncertain. Trimming removed 8 bases from V and 0 bases from J, with 13 bases in between. CDR3 length: 15 residues. The germline CDR1 and CDR2 sequences are MNHEY and SMNVEV (reference sequence).

The chain uses TRBV12-5 and TRBJ1-2, with D unclear. The germline V gene encodes CDR1 LGHNT and CDR2 FRNRAP. V was trimmed by 3 bases and J by 8 bases, leaving 16 bases between them. There are 14 residues in the CDR3. The CDR3 coding sequence is TGTGCTAGTGGTTTCTCACGGAGCCCAGGAGGCTACACCTTC. Amino acid sequence: CASGFSRSPGGYTF.

V gene TRBV2 combines with J gene TRBJ2-2, with TRBD1 matching 9 bases. The CDR3 spans 15 residues. J was trimmed by 3 bases and V by 6 bases; bases with no gene match: 5. Germline V gives CDR1 SNHLY, CDR2 FYNNEI. CDR3 DNA: TGTGCCAGCAGCTTTGACAGGGGGTACACCGGGGAGCTGTTTTTT. Translation: CASSFDRGYTGELFF.

The rearrangement links TRBV7-2 to TRBJ2-1, with a tentative D call TRBD2 (5 bases). The CDR3 totals 12 residues. Per germline, CDR1 SGHTA and CDR2 FQGNSA. Trimming removed 5 bases at V and 7 bases at J, with 9 bases between. The chain's CDR3 is CASSPWENEQFF. CDR3 sequence (DNA): TGTGCCAGCAGCCCCTGGGAGAATGAGCAGTTCTTC.

In its sample, this clone was seen once. The rearrangement uses TRBV6-5 and TRBJ1-1; D is unresolved. From germline, CDR1 is MNHEY and CDR2 SVGAGI. V dropped 0 bases and J dropped 1 base, with 9 bases sitting between them. This CDR3 is 15 amino acids long. CDR3 in DNA: TGTGCCAGCAGTTACTCGACCAGATCGAACACTGAAGCTTTCTTT. Its translation is CASSYSTRSNTEAFF.

This clone was found once. This chain links TRBV12-3 or TRBV12-4 with TRBJ2-1; D is unresolved. V was clipped by 7 bases and J by 4 bases, with 5 bases between them. The CDR3 length is 11 residues. This CDR3 is CASTDYNEQFF. DNA for the CDR3: TGTGCCAGCACGGATTACAATGAGCAGTTCTTC.

V usage is TRBV5-1 and J usage is TRBJ1-5; 8 bases agree with TRBD1. The CDR3 totals 15 residues. Germline lookup yields CDR1 SGHRS and CDR2 YFSETQ. V was pared by 4 bases and J by 7 bases, with 10 bases of the junction left unmatched. CDR3 residues: CASSPGQGARQPQHF. Written as DNA, the CDR3 is TGCGCCAGCAGCCCCGGACAGGGTGCACGACAGCCCCAGCATTTT.

This clone has a single count. The J gene is TRBJ1-1, the V gene TRBV5-6; D remains ambiguous. From germline, CDR1 is SGHDT and CDR2 YYEEEE. Trimming removed 2 bases from V and 5 bases from J, with 13 bases in between. This CDR3 has 14 residues. CDR3: CASSFGEGGTEAFF. As DNA, the CDR3 is TGTGCCAGCAGCTTTGGGGAGGGAGGGACTGAAGCTTTCTTT.

The gene calls are TRBV11-3 and TRBJ2-7; D is possibly TRBD1 or TRBD2 (5 bases each). This CDR3 is built from 11 residues. V lost 8 bases and J 3 bases, leaving 8 bases between the germline ends. CDR1 is SGHNT and CDR2 is YENEEA in the germline V gene. CDR3 sequence: CASGGCYEQYF. CDR3 bases: TGTGCCAGCGGGGGTTGCTACGAGCAGTACTTC.

This clone was observed a single time. The chain couples TRBV28 to TRBJ1-1; 8 bases align to TRBD1. The V segment lost 3 bases and the J segment 6 bases; nucleotides outside the gene matches: 3. Germline V CDR1 and CDR2: MDHEN, SYDVKM. CDR3 length: 13 residues. In nucleotides, the CDR3 is TGTGCCAGCAGTTTCCCACAGGGGGCTGAAGCTTTCTTT. It translates to CASSFPQGAEAFF.

The V call is TRBV19, the J call TRBJ2-7; 9 nucleotides match TRBD2. V was clipped by 1 base and J by 7 bases; unmatched bases: 5. Germline assignment: CDR1 LNHDA and CDR2 SQIVND (reference sequence). The CDR3 length is 14 residues. The CDR3 nucleotides are TGTGCCAGTAGTATAGGGACTAGCGCCTGGGAGCAGTACTTC. Translated: CASSIGTSAWEQYF.

The chain recombines TRBV25-1 with TRBJ1-4, with 7 nucleotides matching TRBD1. Germline CDR1 is MGHDK and CDR2 is SYGVNS. The CDR3 runs to 13 residues. Trimming removed 7 bases from V and 6 bases from J; junction bases left unmatched: 5. The CDR3 coding sequence is TGTGCCAGCAAAGGAACAGGGGATGAAAAACTGTTTTTT. This sequence encodes CASKGTGDEKLFF.

V is TRBV7-9 and J is TRBJ2-5; the D gene is possibly TRBD2 (6 bases). CDR3 length: 15 residues. V was cut by 5 bases and J by 1 base, with 14 bases left in between. The germline CDR1 and CDR2 sequences are SEHNR and FQNEAQ (reference sequence). The CDR3 spells CASSRGTSTQETQYF. The CDR3 coding sequence is TGTGCCAGCAGCCGGGGGACGAGCACCCAAGAGACCCAGTACTTC. The variable domain in full, with the rest retrieved from reference TRBV7-9 and TRBJ2-5, is DTGVSQNPRHKITKRGQNVTFRCDPISEHNRLYWYRQTLGQGPEFLTYFQNEAQLEKSRLLSDRFSAERPKGSFSTLEIQRTEQGDSAMYLCASSRGTSTQETQYFGPGTRLLVL.

J is TRBJ1-5 and V is TRBV6-6; maybe TRBD1 (5 bases). Per the germline V gene, CDR1 is MNHNY and CDR2 is SVGAGI (reference sequence). The germline V and J ends were trimmed by 5 bases and 0 bases, with 11 bases remaining between them. CDR3 size: 15 residues. Here the CDR3 DNA reads TGTGCCAGCAGTACGGGACTGCTTAGCAATCAGCCCCAGCATTTT. Protein: CASSTGLLSNQPQHF.

This clone has just a few counts. The chain couples TRBV12-3 or TRBV12-4 to TRBJ1-1; no firm D call. V was pared by 6 bases and J by 0 bases, with 8 bases between. This CDR3 is 13 amino acids long. CDR3 DNA: TGTGCCAGCAGACTGCTGCTGAACACTGAAGCTTTCTTT. It translates to CASRLLLNTEAFF.

The rearrangement joins TRBV11-2 to TRBJ2-5, with D maybe TRBD1 (5 bases). The germline gives CDR1 SGHAT, CDR2 FQNNGV. Trimming cost V 1 base and J 1 base, with 16 bases left between them. The CDR3 extends over 17 amino acids. CDR3 residues: CASSLVGAKAAQETQYF. CDR3 bases: TGTGCCAGCAGCTTAGTTGGGGCAAAGGCGGCCCAAGAGACCCAGTACTTC.

The rearrangement joins TRBV27 to TRBJ1-5; no definite D call. This CDR3 is built from 14 residues. Germline lookup yields CDR1 MNHEY and CDR2 SMNVEV (reference sequence). The V and J ends lost 6 bases and 1 base respectively, with 10 bases between them. The CDR3 sequence is CASSRGWSNQPQHF. The CDR3 region has the DNA TGTGCCAGCAGCCGCGGGTGGAGCAATCAGCCCCAGCATTTT.

V is TRBV4-2 and J is TRBJ1-1; D remains ambiguous. V was clipped by 0 bases and J by 2 bases, with 4 bases between them. The V gene's germline CDR1 is LGHNA and CDR2 YNFKEQ. This CDR3 comprises 13 residues. CDR3 residues: CASSQEFNTEAFF. The CDR3 DNA follows: TGTGCCAGCAGCCAAGAGTTCAACACTGAAGCTTTCTTT.